This section outlines one T cell receptor (beta chain) sequence together with its context. Its antigen is as yet unknown. These data are taken from a study of T cell repertoires in cytomegalovirus infection. Across the study: CMV epitopes that were recently identified and HLA-C-restricted were used alongside well-studied HLA-B-restricted ones.

Germline assignment: CDR1 SGHVS and CDR2 FNYEAQ. The CDR3 totals 15 residues. V lost 8 bases, J lost 7 bases, and 16 bases stayed unmatched. MiXCR was run by TCRdb on the reads, yielding one entry per CDR3 protein. The sample lists about 220,000 distinct CDR3 sequences; about 39% were seen once. This chain connects TRBV7-6 to TRBJ2-7; TRBD2 agrees at 8 bases. This material consisted of CD8+ T cells from cultured PBMCs, taken from culture after CMV antigen stimulation. This TCR derives from a human donor in good health (CMV status not recorded). Some clones in this sample may be carry-over from other donors' samples. DNA for the CDR3: TGTGCCAGCGCACGGACTAGCTCCCCTCCAAGGGAGCAGTACTTC. Amino acids: CASARTSSPPREQYF.